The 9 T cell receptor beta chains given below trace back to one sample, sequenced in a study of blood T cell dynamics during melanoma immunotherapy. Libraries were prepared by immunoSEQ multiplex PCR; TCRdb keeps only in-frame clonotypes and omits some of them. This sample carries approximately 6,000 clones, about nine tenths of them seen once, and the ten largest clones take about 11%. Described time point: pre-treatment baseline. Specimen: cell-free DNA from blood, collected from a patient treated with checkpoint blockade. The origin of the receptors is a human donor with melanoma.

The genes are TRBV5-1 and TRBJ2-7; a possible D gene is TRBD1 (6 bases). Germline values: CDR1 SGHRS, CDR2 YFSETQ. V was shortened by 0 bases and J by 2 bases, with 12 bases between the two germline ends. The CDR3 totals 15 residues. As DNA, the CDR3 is TGCGCCAGCAGCTTGGAATCTGGGGGCACCTACGAGCAGTACTTC. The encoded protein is CASSLESGGTYEQYF.

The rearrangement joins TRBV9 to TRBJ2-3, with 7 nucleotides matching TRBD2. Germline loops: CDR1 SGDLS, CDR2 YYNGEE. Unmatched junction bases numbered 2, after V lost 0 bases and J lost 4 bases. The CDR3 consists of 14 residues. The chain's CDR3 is CASSVGLAADTQYF. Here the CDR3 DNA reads TGTGCCAGCAGCGTAGGGCTAGCGGCAGATACGCAGTATTTT.

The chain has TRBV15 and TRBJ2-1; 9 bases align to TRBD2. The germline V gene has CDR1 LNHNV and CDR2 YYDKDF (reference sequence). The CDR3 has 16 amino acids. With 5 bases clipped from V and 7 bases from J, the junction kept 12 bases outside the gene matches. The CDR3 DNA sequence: TGTGCCACCAGCCGACTAGCGGCCAAAACGGGAAATGAGCAGTTCTTC. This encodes CATSRLAAKTGNEQFF. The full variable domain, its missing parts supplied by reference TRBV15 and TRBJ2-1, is DAMVIQNPRYQVTQFGKPVTLSCSQTLNHNVMYWYQQKSSQAPKLLFHYYDKDFNNEADTPDNFQSRRPNTSFCFLDIRSPGLGDTAMYLCATSRLAAKTGNEQFFGPGTRLTVL.

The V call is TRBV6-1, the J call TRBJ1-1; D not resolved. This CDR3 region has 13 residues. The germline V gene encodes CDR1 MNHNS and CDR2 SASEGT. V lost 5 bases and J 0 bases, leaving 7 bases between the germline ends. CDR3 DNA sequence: TGTGCCAGCAGTCATAACATGAACACTGAAGCTTTCTTT. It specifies CASSHNMNTEAFF.

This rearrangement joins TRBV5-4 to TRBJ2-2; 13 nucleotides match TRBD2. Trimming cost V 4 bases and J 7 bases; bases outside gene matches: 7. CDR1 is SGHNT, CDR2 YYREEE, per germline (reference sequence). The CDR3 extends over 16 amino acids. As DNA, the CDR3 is TGTGCCAGCAGCCCCGGACTAGCGGGAGCTATCGGGGAGCTGTTTTTT. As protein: CASSPGLAGAIGELFF.

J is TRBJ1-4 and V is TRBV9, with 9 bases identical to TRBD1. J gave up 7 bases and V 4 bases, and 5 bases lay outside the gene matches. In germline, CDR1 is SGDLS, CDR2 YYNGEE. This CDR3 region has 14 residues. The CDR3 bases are TGTGCCAGCAGCTCAGGGACAGGGATTGAAAAACTGTTTTTT. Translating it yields CASSSGTGIEKLFF.

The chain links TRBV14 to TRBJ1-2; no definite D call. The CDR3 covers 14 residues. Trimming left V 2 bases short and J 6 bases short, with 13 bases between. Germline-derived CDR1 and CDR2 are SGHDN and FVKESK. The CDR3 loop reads CASSQRPWDHGYTF. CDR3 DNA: TGTGCCAGCAGCCAACGACCCTGGGATCATGGCTACACCTTC.

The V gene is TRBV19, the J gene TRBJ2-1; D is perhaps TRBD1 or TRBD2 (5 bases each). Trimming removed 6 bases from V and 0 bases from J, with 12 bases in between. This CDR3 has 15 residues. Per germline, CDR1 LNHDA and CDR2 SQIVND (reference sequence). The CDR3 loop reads CASSPWGSSYNEQFF. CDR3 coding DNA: TGTGCCAGTAGCCCCTGGGGGAGCTCCTACAATGAGCAGTTCTTC.

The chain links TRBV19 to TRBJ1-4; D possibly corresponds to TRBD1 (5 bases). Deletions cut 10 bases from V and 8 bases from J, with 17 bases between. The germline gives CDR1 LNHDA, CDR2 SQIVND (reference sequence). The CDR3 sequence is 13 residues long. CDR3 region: CATKGQGDEKLFF. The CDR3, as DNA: TGTGCCACCAAAGGTCAGGGAGACGAAAAACTGTTTTTT.